Shown below are 9 T cell receptor beta chains from a single sample sequenced in a study of identifying expanded T cells in peripheral blood. The table came from immunoSEQ multiplex PCR; TCRdb's copy has only in-frame clones and leaves some out. Among about 76,000 clones, just under 85% were seen once, and the ten largest hold under 20%. The sample was blood. The receptors originated from a person aged 18 to 75 in good health.

To note about this clone: At one boundary the junction diverges from the germline segment, which might be a read error. The chain carries TRBV14 and TRBJ1-2; D gene unclear. Germline loops: CDR1 SGHDN, CDR2 FVKESK. The length of the CDR3 is 12 residues. CDR3 protein: CASSQGSYGCTF. The CDR3 DNA follows: TGTGCCAGCAGCCAAGGGAGCTATGGCTGCACCTTC. Supplemented by reference TRBV14 and TRBJ1-2, the full variable domain reads EAGVTQFPSHSVIEKGQTVTLRCDPISGHDNLYWYRRVMGKEIKFLLHFVKESKQDESGMPNNRFLAERTGGTYSTLKVQPAELEDSGVYFCASSQGSYGCTFGSGTRLTVV.

This chain uses TRBV5-4 with TRBJ2-7, with a weak D call TRBD2 (6 bases). The CDR3 is made up of 15 amino acids. Germline loops: CDR1 SGHNT, CDR2 YYREEE (reference sequence). V was pared by 4 bases and J by 3 bases, with 17 bases between. CDR3: CASSPGLLTGYEQYF. Here the CDR3 DNA reads TGTGCCAGCAGCCCGGGACTGTTAACCGGCTACGAGCAGTACTTC.

The gene calls are TRBV4-1 and TRBJ2-1, with 10 bases identical to TRBD2. Germline V gene lookup returns CDR1 MGHRA and CDR2 YSYEKL. The CDR3 sequence is 16 residues long. With V trimmed by 0 bases and J by 8 bases, 7 bases remained unmatched. CDR3 sequence reads: CASSQDRLAGVDEQFF. The CDR3 nucleotides read TGCGCCAGCAGCCAAGACCGGCTAGCGGGAGTCGATGAGCAGTTCTTC.

This chain joins TRBV4-3 and TRBJ1-1, with TRBD1 matching over 9 bases. The V gene end was trimmed by 3 bases and the J gene end by 1 base; junction bases not matched to a gene: 3. This CDR3 has 15 amino acids. CDR1 is LGHNA, CDR2 YSLEER, per germline. CDR3 sequence (DNA): TGCGCCAGCAGCCAGGGGACAGGGACGAACACTGAAGCTTTCTTT. Encoded protein: CASSQGTGTNTEAFF.

This chain joins TRBV28 and TRBJ1-1; D unresolved. CDR1 is MDHEN, CDR2 SYDVKM, per germline. V lost 3 bases and J lost 10, with 12 bases in between. The CDR3 extends over 12 amino acids. CDR3 residues: CASSLLAYGAFF. The CDR3 coding sequence is TGTGCCAGCAGTTTGTTGGCCTACGGAGCTTTCTTT.

This clone was counted many times. Distinct nucleotide sequences in the sample also encode this CDR3. The chain employs TRBV5-1 and TRBJ2-1; perhaps TRBD2 as D (6 bases). This CDR3 spans 16 amino acids. Trimming left V 0 bases short and J 5 bases short, with 15 bases between. Germline V gives CDR1 SGHRS, CDR2 YFSETQ. The CDR3 loop is CASSLGRGLGNNEQFF. The DNA for the CDR3 is TGCGCCAGCAGCTTGGGGCGGGGTCTAGGGAACAATGAGCAGTTCTTC. Full variable domain (remainder filled in from reference TRBV5-1 and TRBJ2-1): KAGVTQTPRYLIKTRGQQVTLSCSPISGHRSVSWYQQTPGQGLQFLFEYFSETQRNKGNFPGRFSGRQFSNSRSEMNVSTLELGDSALYLCASSLGRGLGNNEQFFGPGTRLTVL.

The rearrangement uses TRBV27 and TRBJ2-7; possibly TRBD2 for D (6 bases). Germline V gene lookup returns CDR1 MNHEY and CDR2 SMNVEV (reference sequence). The CDR3 length is 15 residues. V was trimmed by 2 bases and J by 2 bases, leaving 13 bases between them. The CDR3 here is CASSLGGTVTYEQYF. CDR3 sequence (DNA): TGTGCCAGCAGTTTAGGCGGGACGGTTACCTACGAGCAGTACTTC.

The V gene is TRBV27, the J gene TRBJ2-3; 8 bases align to TRBD2. This CDR3 is 14 amino acids long. The V gene end was trimmed by 6 bases and the J gene end by 6 bases; junction bases not matched to a gene: 8. Germline lookup yields CDR1 MNHEY and CDR2 SMNVEV (reference sequence). The CDR3 region has the DNA TGTGCCAGCAGATCAAGCGGGAGTTGGGATACGCAGTATTTT. It translates to CASRSSGSWDTQYF.

The chain links TRBV18 to TRBJ2-7, with 13 bases matching TRBD2. J was trimmed by 3 bases and V by 3 bases; bases with no gene match: 8. Germline CDR1 KGHSH, CDR2 LQKENI. The CDR3 loop spans 17 amino acids. In DNA form, the CDR3 reads TGTGCCAGCTCACCTTCGGGACTAGCGGGAAGTTTCTACGAGCAGTACTTC. This encodes CASSPSGLAGSFYEQYF. The full variable domain, completed using reference TRBV18 and TRBJ2-7, is NAGVMQNPRHLVRRRGQEARLRCSPMKGHSHVYWYRQLPEEGLKFMVYLQKENIIDESGMPKERFSAEFPKEGPSILRIQQVVRGDSAAYFCASSPSGLAGSFYEQYFGPGTRLTVT.